The rows below give T cell receptor beta chains drawn from one sample of a study of T cell responses to AZD1222 COVID-19 vaccine. The data were produced by immunoSEQ multiplex PCR, yet TCRdb's version contains in-frame clones alone and is incomplete. The repertoire holds about 140,000 clones, with almost 95% as singletons. This sample comprised peripheral blood, obtained 28 days after the second AZD1222 dose. These receptors were obtained from an adult who received the AZD1222 COVID-19 vaccine. Both conserved end residues are part of each CDR3. D genes are given only for firm matches. Size is omitted from some rows. Given values are once, few, many or a class for expanded clones.

D	size	V	J	CDR3	DNA
.	.	TRBV18	TRBJ2-5	CASSLRGGEETQYF	TGTGCCAGCTCCCTAAGGGGCGGCGAAGAGACCCAGTACTTC
TRBD1	.	TRBV19	TRBJ1-5	CASRRTGGGNQPQHF	TGTGCCAGTAGACGGACAGGGGGGGGCAATCAGCCCCAGCATTTT
TRBD1	.	TRBV19	TRBJ1-1	CASSANRGPGTEAFF	TGTGCCAGTAGTGCCAACAGGGGGCCCGGCACTGAAGCTTTCTTT
.	.	TRBV7-2	TRBJ1-3	CASSLVSGFKNTIYF	TGTGCCAGCAGCTTAGTATCAGGGTTTAAGAACACCATATATTTT
.	.	TRBV28	TRBJ2-1	CASSLQGEQFF	TGTGCCAGCAGTTTGCAAGGTGAGCAGTTCTTC
TRBD1	.	TRBV6-5	TRBJ2-3	CASRYRGLMGDTQYF	TGTGCCAGCAGATACAGGGGGCTGATGGGAGATACGCAGTATTTT
TRBD1	.	TRBV6-5	TRBJ2-1	CASTQGGTGNNEQFF	TGTGCCAGCACCCAAGGGGGGACAGGAAACAATGAGCAGTTCTTC
TRBD1	.	TRBV30	TRBJ1-4	CAWSVGGLNEKLFF	TGTGCCTGGAGTGTAGGGGGCCTGAATGAAAAACTGTTTTTT
.	.	TRBV18	TRBJ1-1	CASSPAGSGDTEAFF	TGTGCCAGCTCACCGGCCGGGAGCGGGGACACTGAAGCTTTCTTT
TRBD2	.	TRBV10-2	TRBJ2-1	CASSEKAAGGDGKQFF	TGCGCCAGCAGTGAGAAAGCGGCGGGAGGAGATGGGAAGCAGTTCTTC
.	.	TRBV12-3/TRBV12-4	TRBJ1-3	CASSLNTIYF	TGTGCCAGCAGTTTAAACACCATATATTTT
TRBD2	once	TRBV5-6	TRBJ2-1	CASSLAASGVYNEQFF	TGTGCCAGCAGCTTGGCGGCTAGCGGGGTATACAATGAGCAGTTCTTC
TRBD1	.	TRBV5-1	TRBJ1-3	CASSTAGGLSGNTIYF	TGCGCCAGCAGCACCGCAGGGGGACTCTCTGGAAACACCATATATTTT
.	.	TRBV19	TRBJ1-3	CASSEWGGGSSGNTIYF	TGTGCCAGTAGTGAATGGGGCGGGGGAAGCTCTGGAAACACCATATATTTT
TRBD1	.	TRBV29-1	TRBJ2-3	CSVARTGNTDTQYF	TGCAGCGTTGCCAGGACAGGGAACACAGATACGCAGTATTTT
.	.	TRBV4-1	TRBJ2-7	CASSQVPVKEQYF	TGCGCCAGCAGCCAAGTGCCAGTGAAGGAGCAGTACTTC
TRBD1	.	TRBV24-1	TRBJ2-2	CATRGQGDTGELFF	TGTGCCACCAGAGGGCAGGGGGACACCGGGGAGCTGTTTTTT
.	.	TRBV19	TRBJ2-7	CASSMSAGASYEQYF	TGTGCCAGTAGTATGTCGGCGGGGGCGTCCTACGAGCAGTACTTC
.	.	TRBV6-6	TRBJ1-2	CASSRDVLGYTF	TGTGCCAGCAGTCGGGACGTTCTTGGCTACACCTTC
.	.	TRBV7-2	TRBJ1-3	CASSQRGGTGNTIYF	TGTGCCAGCAGCCAAAGGGGGGGTACTGGAAACACCATATATTTT
.	.	TRBV27	TRBJ2-7	CASSLWGEASYEQYF	TGTGCCAGCAGTTTATGGGGGGAGGCGTCCTACGAGCAGTACTTC
.	.	TRBV24-1	TRBJ2-7	CATSDGPEQYF	TGTGCCACCAGTGATGGGCCCGAGCAGTACTTC
.	.	TRBV14	TRBJ2-5	CASSQAGVLETQYF	TGTGCCAGCAGCCAAGCAGGGGTCCTGGAGACCCAGTACTTC
TRBD1	.	TRBV9	TRBJ2-2	CATNRGNTGELFF	TGTGCCACAAACAGGGGGAACACCGGGGAGCTGTTTTTT
.	.	TRBV12-3/TRBV12-4	TRBJ2-7	CASSRPNGYEQYF	TGTGCCAGCAGCCGGCCTAACGGGTACGAGCAGTACTTC
.	.	TRBV18	TRBJ1-3	CASSPRTMGGNTIYF	TGTGCCAGCTCACCCCGCACGATGGGCGGAAACACCATATATTTT
TRBD1	.	TRBV6-5	TRBJ1-2	CASSYSRTGGGYGYTF	TGTGCCAGCAGTTACTCCAGGACAGGGGGTGGCTATGGCTACACCTTC
.	.	TRBV28	TRBJ2-3	CATRDNTDTQYF	TGTGCCACGAGGGACAACACAGATACGCAGTATTTT
TRBD2	.	TRBV28	TRBJ2-1	CASSALAGELYNEQFF	TGTGCCAGCAGCGCACTAGCGGGGGAATTATACAATGAGCAGTTCTTC
TRBD1	.	TRBV29-1	TRBJ1-2	CSVGWGTAFNYGYTF	TGCAGCGTTGGGTGGGGGACAGCTTTTAACTATGGCTACACCTTC
.	.	TRBV6-2/TRBV6-3	TRBJ2-3	CASSYGQSPDTQYF	TGTGCCAGCAGTTACGGACAGTCTCCAGATACGCAGTATTTT
.	.	TRBV7-6	TRBJ2-5	CASSSPVLGAVQETQYF	TGTGCCAGCAGCTCACCTGTTTTAGGAGCGGTCCAAGAGACCCAGTACTTC
.	few	TRBV7-6	TRBJ2-7	CASSPRVAVAAYEQYF	TGTGCCAGCAGCCCGCGGGTAGCGGTTGCGGCCTACGAGCAGTACTTC
.	.	TRBV29-1	TRBJ1-1	CSVGEPREGTEAFF	TGCAGCGTCGGGGAGCCAAGGGAAGGCACTGAAGCTTTCTTT
TRBD1	.	TRBV9	TRBJ2-2	CASSDRTGFTGELFF	TGTGCCAGCAGCGACCGGACAGGATTCACCGGGGAGCTGTTTTTT
.	many	TRBV12-3/TRBV12-4	TRBJ1-1	CASSLRRTEAFF	TGTGCCAGCAGTTTACGGCGAACTGAAGCTTTCTTT
TRBD1	.	TRBV19	TRBJ1-1	CASRPKYRGQGGEAFF	TGTGCCAGTAGGCCTAAATACAGGGGGCAAGGTGGTGAAGCTTTCTTT
.	.	TRBV30	TRBJ2-7	CAWSVNSVSAEQYF	TGTGCCTGGAGTGTCAACAGCGTCTCCGCCGAGCAGTACTTC
TRBD2	.	TRBV27	TRBJ2-1	CASSFRASGRVPYDEQFF	TGTGCCAGCAGTTTTAGGGCTAGCGGGAGGGTTCCCTATGATGAGCAGTTCTTC
TRBD1	.	TRBV18	TRBJ1-1	CASSPGTGGNTEAFF	TGTGCCAGCTCACCTGGGACAGGGGGGAACACTGAAGCTTTCTTT
TRBD2	large	TRBV10-2	TRBJ2-3	CASSEVGRGSGRIGTDTQYF	TGCGCCAGCAGTGAGGTGGGACGGGGTAGCGGGAGAATCGGAACAGATACGCAGTATTTT